This TCR beta chain is drawn from a study of blood T cell repertoires in COVID-19. Trimming stripped 1 base from V and 1 base from J, with 20 bases between. Germline CDR1 and CDR2: LNHDA and SQIVND (reference sequence). The length of the CDR3 is 19 residues. Profiling relied on immunoSEQ multiplex PCR, and the TCRdb table lists in-frame clones only, not all of them. The table shows about 160,000 clones, with 79% occurring only once. This chain uses TRBV19 with TRBJ1-3; the D is unclear. The specimen was peripheral blood. The source of this sequence is a woman aged 60-75 years with COVID-19, enrolled during active disease. The CDR3 is CASSIVGPRELRSGNTIYF. In DNA, the CDR3 is TGTGCCAGTAGTATAGTGGGTCCGCGGGAGCTCCGATCTGGAAACACCATATATTTT.